This is a list of T cell receptor beta chains from one sample in a study of identical twins. MiXCR, run by TCRdb on the 5' RACE reads, gives a single entry per CDR3 protein. The table has more than 250,000 distinct CDR3 sequences, approximately 8% seen once. These data are also associated with another study on yellow fever vaccine responses in identical twins.

The sample taken for sequencing was memory (CD45RO+) T cells sorted from blood. All receptors come from a woman aged 18-30 years in good health. The CDR3 runs from the conserved cysteine through the conserved F or W. Each record gives: clone size, D gene, J gene, V gene, CDR3 length, CDR3 DNA, CDR3 protein. A D gene is named only where the DNA matches it firmly. Expanded clones are given a class, and other clones once, few, many or no size at all.

few,TRBD1,TRBJ2-1,TRBV3-1,16,TGTGCCAGCAGCCGCATCGGGACAGGGGGTTTGAATGAGCAGTTCTTC,CASSRIGTGGLNEQFF
.,.,TRBJ1-6,TRBV5-5,15,TGTGCCAGCATCCTTGACGCCACCTATAATTCACCCCTCCACTTT,CASILDATYNSPLHF
many,TRBD1,TRBJ1-4,TRBV12-3/TRBV12-4,13,TGTGCCAGCAGCATGACAGGGAGCGAAAAACTGTTTTTT,CASSMTGSEKLFF
.,.,TRBJ1-1,TRBV5-6,15,TGTGCCAGCAGCTTGGGTCCGGTGAGGAACACTGAAGCTTTCTTT,CASSLGPVRNTEAFF
many,TRBD1,TRBJ1-6,TRBV20-1,11,TGCAGTGCTAGGGGCAGGGGGCGCCTCCACTTT,CSARGRGRLHF
few,.,TRBJ2-5,TRBV7-9,17,TGTGCCAGCAGCTTAGGGGCTTTCCGGCTACTCCAAGAGACCCAGTACTTC,CASSLGAFRLLQETQYF
many,.,TRBJ1-5,TRBV3-1,13,TGTGCCAGCAGCCAAGATTTGCGTCAGCCCCAGCATTTT,CASSQDLRQPQHF
.,.,TRBJ2-5,TRBV20-1,14,TGCAGTGCTAGAGATAAGGCGGTACAAGAGACCCAGTACTTC,CSARDKAVQETQYF
.,TRBD1,TRBJ2-7,TRBV28,15,TGTGCCAGCAGTTATTTGTACAGGGGGCGGTACGAGCAGTACTTC,CASSYLYRGRYEQYF
.,.,TRBJ1-4,TRBV6-2/TRBV6-3,12,TGTGCCAGCAGTGGGCTCGGTGAAAAACTGTTTTTT,CASSGLGEKLFF
few,.,TRBJ1-1,TRBV9,13,TGTGCCAGCAGCGTAGGGGGGACCACTGAAGCTTTCTTT,CASSVGGTTEAFF
many,TRBD2,TRBJ2-7,TRBV12-3/TRBV12-4,13,TGTGCCAGCAGTTTCGAGGGACTATACGAGCAGTACTTC,CASSFEGLYEQYF
many,.,TRBJ2-2,TRBV12-3/TRBV12-4,15,TGTGCCAGCAGTTTACGCCTTTCGAACACCGGGGAGCTGTTTTTT,CASSLRLSNTGELFF
many,.,TRBJ1-3,TRBV3-1,15,TGTGCCAGCAGCACAGGTCCCATCTATGGGAACACCATATATTTT,CASSTGPIYGNTIYF
.,.,TRBJ2-3,TRBV24-1,13,TGTGCCACCAGTCTTGGTAGCACAGATACGCAGTATTTT,CATSLGSTDTQYF
few,.,TRBJ1-6,TRBV6-1,15,TGTGCCAGCAGCATGGGCTTCCGGCGGGATTCACCCCTCCACTTT,CASSMGFRRDSPLHF
.,.,TRBJ1-2,TRBV6-1,14,TGTGCCAGCAGTGAAGCCGCTGGCGCTTATGGCTACACCTTC,CASSEAAGAYGYTF
.,.,TRBJ2-7,TRBV10-3,13,TGTGCCATCAGTGAGGGCAGAACCTACGAGCAGTACTTC,CAISEGRTYEQYF
many,TRBD1,TRBJ1-2,TRBV2,14,TGTGCCAGCAGCGGAAGGACAGGGGGCTATGGCTACACCTTC,CASSGRTGGYGYTF
many,.,TRBJ1-5,TRBV4-1,17,TGCGCCAGCAGCCAAGAAGGAGGGGCTCTAAGCAATCAGCCCCAGCATTTT,CASSQEGGALSNQPQHF
many,.,TRBJ1-6,TRBV2,12,TGTGCCAGCAGTGAATCTCATTCACCCCTCCACTTT,CASSESHSPLHF
many,TRBD1,TRBJ2-1,TRBV5-6,15,TGTGCCAGCAGCTTGGGACAGGGGTTATACAATGAGCAGTTCTTC,CASSLGQGLYNEQFF
.,TRBD1,TRBJ2-7,TRBV28,12,TGTGCCAGCAGTAAACAGGGGTGGGAGCAGTACTTC,CASSKQGWEQYF
.,TRBD2,TRBJ2-7,TRBV15,16,TGTGCCACCAGCAGAGGGTTAGCGGGAGGGCTCGACGAGCAGTACTTC,CATSRGLAGGLDEQYF
few,TRBD1,TRBJ2-1,TRBV5-1,15,TGCGCCAGCAGCCTCGGACAGGGGGTGGGGGCAGCTCCGTTCTTC,CASSLGQGVGAAPFF
many,.,TRBJ2-2,TRBV2,16,TGTGCCAGCAAGGGTGAGGGGAGTAGTAGCACCGGGGAGCTGTTTTTT,CASKGEGSSSTGELFF
many,.,TRBJ2-7,TRBV24-1,12,TGTGCCACCAGTGCCGGAGCCTACGAGCAGTACTTC,CATSAGAYEQYF
few,.,TRBJ2-3,TRBV12-5,12,TGTGCTAGTGGGTCAACACCCCATACGCAGTATTTT,CASGSTPHTQYF
many,TRBD2,TRBJ2-1,TRBV9,17,TGTGCCAGCAGCGTCATCGGGTTTGCGGGAGTTCTCAATGAGCAGTTCTTC,CASSVIGFAGVLNEQFF
.,TRBD2,TRBJ2-3,TRBV2,14,TGTGCCAGCACATCGGGACTAGCGTGGGATACGCAGTATTTT,CASTSGLAWDTQYF
few,.,TRBJ1-3,TRBV2,15,TGTGCCAGCAGTGAATCGACAGACTCTGGAAACACCATATATTTT,CASSESTDSGNTIYF
few,TRBD2,TRBJ2-5,TRBV7-2,14,TGTGCCAGCAGCTTCCTAGCGGGGGTAGAGACCCAGTACTTC,CASSFLAGVETQYF
many,.,TRBJ1-5,TRBV15,14,TGTGCCACCAGCAGAGCAGGGTACAATCAGCCCCAGCATTTT,CATSRAGYNQPQHF
.,.,TRBJ1-4,TRBV2,15,TGTGCCAGCAGCCCCCCGGACCTCTGGGGTGAAAAACTGTTTTTT,CASSPPDLWGEKLFF
many,.,TRBJ1-1,TRBV3-1,19,TGTGCCAGCAGCCAAGCCCTCTCGGGCCGAGGGACTTTGAACACTGAAGCTTTCTTT,CASSQALSGRGTLNTEAFF
many,TRBD2,TRBJ2-1,TRBV2,14,TGTGCCAGCAGTGGGACTAGCGGGAGGTATGAGCAGTTCTTC,CASSGTSGRYEQFF
many,.,TRBJ1-5,TRBV6-5,14,TGTGCCAGCAGTTTCGGACGGACCAATCAGCCCCAGCATTTT,CASSFGRTNQPQHF
.,.,TRBJ1-1,TRBV12-3/TRBV12-4,13,TGTGCCAGCAGAGGGAGGGTGGGTTCTGAAGCTTTCTTT,CASRGRVGSEAFF
many,.,TRBJ1-1,TRBV12-3/TRBV12-4,15,TGTGCCAGCAGTTCCCCCGTCTCCAGTAACACTGAAGCTTTCTTT,CASSSPVSSNTEAFF
few,.,TRBJ2-2,TRBV27,16,TGTGCCAGCTCGAAACCCAGGGGCAGTAACACCGGGGAGCTGTTTTTT,CASSKPRGSNTGELFF
once,TRBD1,TRBJ2-3,TRBV5-5,16,TGTGCCAGCAGCCAAACCAGACAGGGGGCGAGAGATACGCAGTATTTT,CASSQTRQGARDTQYF
.,TRBD2,TRBJ2-3,TRBV2,16,TGTGCCAGCAATATACCGACTAGCGGAACCACAGATACGCAGTATTTT,CASNIPTSGTTDTQYF
few,.,TRBJ1-2,TRBV5-1,13,TGCGCCAGCAGGTTTTCCCCGGGCAGTGGCTACACCTTC,CASRFSPGSGYTF
few,.,TRBJ2-1,TRBV20-1,10,TGCAGTGCTCCCCTGTATGAGCAGTTCTTC,CSAPLYEQFF
many,TRBD1,TRBJ2-1,TRBV6-1,14,TGTGCCAGCGCCAAAGGGGGCTCATACAATGAGCAGTTCTTC,CASAKGGSYNEQFF
many,.,TRBJ2-3,TRBV20-1,14,TGCAGTGCTAGAGGCACGGGGGGCACAGATACGCAGTATTTT,CSARGTGGTDTQYF
few,TRBD1,TRBJ2-1,TRBV10-3,14,TGTGCCATCAGTGAGCGGGGTGAGGACAGGAGGCAGTTCTTC,CAISERGEDRRQFF
few,TRBD1,TRBJ2-5,TRBV10-3,15,TGTGCCATCAGTGAGTCAAGGACAGGGCGGGAGACCCAGTACTTC,CAISESRTGRETQYF